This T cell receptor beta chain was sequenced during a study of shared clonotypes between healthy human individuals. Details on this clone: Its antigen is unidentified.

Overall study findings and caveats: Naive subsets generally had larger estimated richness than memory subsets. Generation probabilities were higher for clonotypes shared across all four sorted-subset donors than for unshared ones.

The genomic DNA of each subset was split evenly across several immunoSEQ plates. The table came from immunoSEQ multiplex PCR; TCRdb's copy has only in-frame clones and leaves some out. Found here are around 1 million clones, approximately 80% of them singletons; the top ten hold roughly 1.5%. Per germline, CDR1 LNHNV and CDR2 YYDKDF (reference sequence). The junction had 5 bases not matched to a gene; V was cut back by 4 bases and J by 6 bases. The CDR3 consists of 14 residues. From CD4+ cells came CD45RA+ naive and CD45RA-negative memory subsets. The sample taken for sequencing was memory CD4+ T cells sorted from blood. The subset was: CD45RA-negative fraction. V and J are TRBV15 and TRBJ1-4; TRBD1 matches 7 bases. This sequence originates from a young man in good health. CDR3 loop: CATSTRTGYEKLFF. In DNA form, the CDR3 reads TGTGCCACCAGCACTCGGACAGGCTATGAAAAACTGTTTTTT.